One and the same sample provided the 16 T cell receptor beta chains below, sequenced in a study of T cell responses to AZD1222 COVID-19 vaccine. Measured with immunoSEQ multiplex PCR; TCRdb has only the in-frame clones, and not every one. The table shows about 150,000 clones, with 90% to 95% occurring only once. The sequences come from peripheral blood, collected 28 days after the second AZD1222 dose. These receptors all stem from an adult who received the AZD1222 COVID-19 vaccine.

V is TRBV9 and J is TRBJ2-7; 8 bases align to TRBD2. In germline, CDR1 is SGDLS, CDR2 YYNGEE. The CDR3 extends over 16 amino acids. After removal of 1 base from V and 7 bases from J, the junction contained 13 bases not matched to a gene. The chain's CDR3 is CASSVSLLAGLGEQYF. In DNA, the CDR3 is TGTGCCAGCAGCGTATCCCTCCTAGCGGGTCTAGGGGAGCAGTACTTC. The complete variable domain, with remaining parts taken from reference TRBV9 and TRBJ2-7, reads DSGVTQTPKHLITATGQRVTLRCSPRSGDLSVYWYQQSLDQGLQFLIQYYNGEERAKGNILERFSAQQFPDLHSELNLSSLELGDSALYFCASSVSLLAGLGEQYFGPGTRLTVT.

The CDR3 protein is CASSYEGGLKANQPQHF. CDR3 coding DNA: TGTGCCAGCAGTTACGAGGGAGGACTGAAGGCCAATCAGCCCCAGCATTTT. V gene TRBV6-2 or TRBV6-3 combines with J gene TRBJ1-5; D unclear. Trimming took off 2 bases at V and 3 bases at J, with 17 bases between the two ends. The CDR3 runs to 17 residues. CDR1 and CDR2 (germline): MNHEY, SVGEGT.

The chain is built from TRBV4-1 and TRBJ2-7; 7 bases map to TRBD1. The germline gives CDR1 MGHRA, CDR2 YSYEKL. The trim removed 1 base at V and 3 bases at J, leaving 6 bases unmatched. The CDR3 spans 15 residues. The CDR3 bases are TGCGCCAGCAGCCAAGTTAGGACAGGACTCTACGAGCAGTACTTC. Amino acids: CASSQVRTGLYEQYF.

The chain combines TRBV9 with TRBJ2-5; the match to TRBD1 covers 7 bases. From germline, CDR1 is SGDLS and CDR2 YYNGEE. There are 14 residues in the CDR3. Trimming took 0 bases from V and 5 from J; bases not matched to a gene: 4. This chain's CDR3 is CASSVDRGWETQYF. CDR3 bases: TGTGCCAGCAGCGTAGACAGGGGCTGGGAGACCCAGTACTTC.

The chain has TRBV6-5 and TRBJ1-2, with 7 bases identical to TRBD1. After removal of 7 bases from V and 3 bases from J, the junction contained 5 bases not matched to a gene. The germline gives CDR1 MNHEY, CDR2 SVGAGI. CDR3 size: 13 residues. This chain's CDR3 is CASTDRVDYGYTF. In DNA form, the CDR3 reads TGTGCCAGCACAGACAGGGTCGACTATGGCTACACCTTC.

This chain uses TRBV3-1 (or the pseudogene TRBV3-2) with TRBJ1-5; D might be TRBD1 (6 bases). V dropped 6 bases and J dropped 1 base, with 13 bases sitting between them. The CDR3 sequence is 15 residues long. The germline V gene encodes CDR1 LGHDT and CDR2 YNNKEL (reference sequence). As DNA, the CDR3 is TGTGCCAGCAGTCAGGGGAGGGGAAGCAATCAGCCCCAGCATTTT. It encodes CASSQGRGSNQPQHF.

The chain carries TRBV2 and TRBJ2-6, with 9 bases aligning to TRBD1. V was clipped by 8 bases and J by 0 bases; unmatched bases: 8. Germline V gene data show CDR1 as SNHLY and CDR2 as FYNNEI. The CDR3 runs to 17 residues. The CDR3 sequence is CASCRQGGLSGANVLTF. In nucleotides, the CDR3 is TGTGCCAGCTGCCGACAGGGGGGCCTCTCTGGGGCCAACGTCCTGACTTTC.

This chain links TRBV19 with TRBJ1-2; D not resolved. From germline, CDR1 is LNHDA and CDR2 SQIVND (reference sequence). This CDR3 has 12 residues. Trimming removed 7 bases at V and 4 bases at J, with 10 bases between. In DNA, the CDR3 is TGTGCCAGTAATCCGGGCTCCTATGGCTACACCTTC. Translating gives CASNPGSYGYTF.

V is TRBV7-8 and J is TRBJ1-3; a weak D match, TRBD1 (5 bases). Germline CDR1 SGHVS, CDR2 FQNEAQ. CDR3 length: 15 amino acids. V gave up 5 bases and J gave up 7 bases, with 18 bases separating them. CDR3 nucleotides: TGTGCCAGCAGCCCCGGGGCCGGGGGAGGGAACACCATATATTTT. It codes for CASSPGAGGGNTIYF.

The table lists this clone with a count of one. The V gene is TRBV28, the J gene TRBJ2-5, with D perhaps TRBD2 (5 bases). The CDR3 contains 13 residues. Trimming pared 6 bases from V and 3 bases from J, leaving 11 bases between. Germline loops: CDR1 MDHEN, CDR2 SYDVKM. CDR3 in DNA: TGTGCCAGCAGCTCTTCGGGGAAAGAGACCCAGTACTTC. Protein product: CASSSSGKETQYF. The full variable domain, completed using reference TRBV28 and TRBJ2-5, is DVKVTQSSRYLVKRTGEKVFLECVQDMDHENMFWYRQDPGLGLRLIYFSYDVKMKEKGDIPEGYSVSREKKERFSLILESASTNQTSMYLCASSSSGKETQYFGPGTRLLVL.

The chain's CDR3 is CASSISGGLLYGYTF. Here the CDR3 DNA reads TGTGCCAGTAGTATAAGCGGGGGCCTCCTTTATGGCTACACCTTC. The chain employs TRBV19 and TRBJ1-2, with D perhaps matching TRBD1 (6 bases). In germline, CDR1 is LNHDA, CDR2 SQIVND (reference sequence). V lost 2 bases and J lost 5, with 15 bases in between. The CDR3 consists of 15 residues.

This chain uses TRBV7-8 with TRBJ2-3, with 7 bases that match TRBD2. Trimming at V came to 2 bases and at J to 0 bases, leaving 5 bases not matched to a gene. This CDR3 has 16 residues. The germline V gene encodes CDR1 SGHVS and CDR2 FQNEAQ. CDR3 region: CASSLSGGGSTDTQYF. The CDR3 nucleotides are TGTGCCAGCAGCTTATCAGGCGGGGGTAGCACAGATACGCAGTATTTT.

This chain connects TRBV10-3 to TRBJ1-1, with 10 bases lining up with TRBD1. Germline CDR1 and CDR2: ENHRY and SYGVKD. With 3 bases clipped from V and 5 bases from J, the junction kept 6 bases outside the gene matches. The CDR3 extends over 15 amino acids. In nucleotides, the CDR3 is TGTGCCATCAGTGACCGGGACAGGGGAACAACTGAAGCTTTCTTT. It codes for CAISDRDRGTTEAFF.

The gene calls are TRBV18 and TRBJ2-7, with TRBD1 matching over 9 bases. Losses at the gene ends were 1 base for V and 6 bases for J; bases not matched to a gene: 7. Germline values: CDR1 KGHSH, CDR2 LQKENI. The CDR3 length is 15 residues. The CDR3 loop is CASSPLGQGSAEQYF. DNA of the CDR3: TGTGCCAGCTCACCACTTGGACAGGGGAGTGCCGAGCAGTACTTC.

This clone was seen only a few times. The chain is built from TRBV11-2 and TRBJ2-2; 8 bases match TRBD2. This CDR3 has 16 residues. CDR1 is SGHAT, CDR2 FQNNGV, per germline. The V gene end was trimmed by 5 bases and the J gene end by 4 bases; junction bases not matched to a gene: 9. The CDR3, as DNA: TGTGCCAGCAGCCCACTTCAGCGGGAGCGCACCGGGGAGCTGTTTTTT. Protein: CASSPLQRERTGELFF.

The chain uses TRBV6-5 and TRBJ2-1, with unresolved D. Germline CDR1 reads MNHEY; CDR2 reads SVGAGI. V was shortened by 6 bases and J by 2 bases, with 14 bases between the two germline ends. The CDR3 consists of 15 residues. The CDR3 nucleotides are TGTGCCAGCAGCCCGGCCCAGGTGACCTACAATGAGCAGTTCTTC. Translating gives CASSPAQVTYNEQFF.